These T cell receptor beta chains were read from a single sample in a study of blood T cell repertoires in COVID-19. Clones were sequenced by immunoSEQ multiplex PCR, and TCRdb holds only the in-frame ones, with some missing. Of roughly 140,000 clones in the sample, approximately 80% are singletons; the top ten hold about 5%. Sequences were obtained from peripheral blood. Source of these receptors: a woman aged 45-65 years with acute or convalescent COVID-19. The conserved cysteine and the conserved F or W are not part of the CDR3 here. Clone size is not always given. Where it is, it says once, few, many or a class for expanded clones.

>NA|TRBV6-2/TRBV6-3|TRBJ2-2
ASSSIMWTGFATGELF
>once|TRBV18|TRBJ1-5
ASSLSGQLGQPQH
>once|TRBV7-2|TRBJ1-1
ASSLGGLTEAF
>NA|TRBV18|TRBJ1-1
ASSPIGSGVTEAF
>NA|TRBV15|TRBJ1-6
ATSTERESPLH
>few|TRBV7-2|TRBJ1-2
ASSLVFAPANYGYT
>NA|TRBV18|TRBJ2-5
ASSPRQEETQY
>once|TRBV6-5|TRBJ1-2
ASTRSPMTGYGYT
>NA|TRBV18|TRBJ2-7
ASSQDSLGEQY
>NA|TRBV20-1|TRBJ2-4
SASGGGVWNIQY